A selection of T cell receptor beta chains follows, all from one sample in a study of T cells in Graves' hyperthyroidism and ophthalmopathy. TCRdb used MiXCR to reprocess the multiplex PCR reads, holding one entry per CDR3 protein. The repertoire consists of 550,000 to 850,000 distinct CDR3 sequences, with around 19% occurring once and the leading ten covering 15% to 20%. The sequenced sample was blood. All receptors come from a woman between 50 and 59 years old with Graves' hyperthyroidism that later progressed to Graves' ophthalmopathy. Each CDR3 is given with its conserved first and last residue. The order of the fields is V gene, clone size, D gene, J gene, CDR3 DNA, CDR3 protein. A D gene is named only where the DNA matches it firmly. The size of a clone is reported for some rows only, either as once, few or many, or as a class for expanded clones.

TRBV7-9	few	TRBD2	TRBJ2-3	TGTGCCAGCAGCCCGGGACTAGCGGGGGGGCTCGGTTCTACGCAGTATTTT	CASSPGLAGGLGSTQYF
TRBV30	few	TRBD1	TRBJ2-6	TGTGCCTGGAGTGCCGACAGGGTCACTGGGGCCAACGTCCTGACTTTC	CAWSADRVTGANVLTF
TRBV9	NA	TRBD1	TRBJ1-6	TGTGCCAGCAGCCCACAGCCGGGACAGGGACTTCACTTT	CASSPQPGQGLHF
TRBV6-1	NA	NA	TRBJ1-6	TGTGCCAGCAGATCCGACACAGGGTTCCCCTATTCACCCCTCCACTTT	CASRSDTGFPYSPLHF
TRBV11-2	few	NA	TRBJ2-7	TGTGCCAGCAGCTTTTACGGGACAACGGGTACCTACGAGCAGTACTTC	CASSFYGTTGTYEQYF
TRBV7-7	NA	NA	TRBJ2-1	TGTGCTAGCACCCCCGGAGGGGCGGCCGATGAGCAGTTCTTC	CASTPGGAADEQFF
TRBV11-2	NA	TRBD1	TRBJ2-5	TGTGCCAGCAGCTTAGAAATGAGGACAGGGGGCCTAGAGACCCAGTACTTC	CASSLEMRTGGLETQYF
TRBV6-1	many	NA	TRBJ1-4	TGTGCCAGCAGTCAAACAGGGCGGGGAGAAAAACTGTTTTTT	CASSQTGRGEKLFF
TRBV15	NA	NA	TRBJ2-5	TGTGCCACCAGCAGCCCAGAGTGGGGGGAGACCCAGTACTTC	CATSSPEWGETQYF
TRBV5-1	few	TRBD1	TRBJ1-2	TGCGCCAGCAGCAAACAGGGGACTAACTATGGCTACACCTTC	CASSKQGTNYGYTF
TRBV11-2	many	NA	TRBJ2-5	TGTGCCAGCAGCTTATCTTCAGGGTGGGAGACCCAGTACTTC	CASSLSSGWETQYF
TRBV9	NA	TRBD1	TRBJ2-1	TGTGCCAGCAGCGCGCCGTTGGGGTTTAGTGACAGGGGTGATTCCAATGAGCAGTTCTTC	CASSAPLGFSDRGDSNEQFF
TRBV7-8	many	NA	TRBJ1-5	TGTGCCAGCAGCTTAACAAGTTCCGGCCAGCCCCAGCATTTT	CASSLTSSGQPQHF
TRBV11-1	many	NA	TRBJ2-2	TGTGCCAGCAGCTTGTGGGGGCTCACGAACACCGGGGAGCTGTTTTTT	CASSLWGLTNTGELFF
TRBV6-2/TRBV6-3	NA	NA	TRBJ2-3	TGTGCCAGCAGTGGTGTAGCGGACACAGATACGCAGTATTTT	CASSGVADTDTQYF
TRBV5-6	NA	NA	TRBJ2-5	TGTGCCAGCAGCTTGACTTTAATTGAGACCCAGTACTTC	CASSLTLIETQYF
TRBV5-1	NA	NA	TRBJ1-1	TGCGCCAGCAGCTCCGGGGGCACTGGAGCTTTCTTT	CASSSGGTGAFF
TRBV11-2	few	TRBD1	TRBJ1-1	TGTGCCAGTAAGCCGGGACAGGGTCACACTGAAGCTTTCTTT	CASKPGQGHTEAFF
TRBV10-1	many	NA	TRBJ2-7	TGCGCCAGCAGTGAGTCAGGACGTGCCTACGAGCAGTACTTC	CASSESGRAYEQYF
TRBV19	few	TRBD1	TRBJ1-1	TGTGCCAGTAGTATAGGCCGGGACAGGGCGTTCGCTGAAGCTTTCTTT	CASSIGRDRAFAEAFF
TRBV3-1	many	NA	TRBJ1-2	TGTGCCAGCAGTCAAGCTGACAGGCCTCAGGGCGGCTACACCTTC	CASSQADRPQGGYTF
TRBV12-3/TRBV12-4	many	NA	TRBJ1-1	TGTGCCAGCAGTTTACATATTCCGAACACTGAAGCTTTCTTT	CASSLHIPNTEAFF
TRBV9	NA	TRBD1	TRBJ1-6	TGTGCCAGCAGCATAGGGGACAGCGTCTCCTATAATTCACCCCTCCACTTT	CASSIGDSVSYNSPLHF
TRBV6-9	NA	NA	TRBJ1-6	TGTGCCAGCAGTTACTACGGTTCACCCCTCCACTTT	CASSYYGSPLHF
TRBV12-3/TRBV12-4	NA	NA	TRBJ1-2	TGTGCCAGCCGCCGGAATGGGGGCGCTGGCTATGGCTACACCTTC	CASRRNGGAGYGYTF
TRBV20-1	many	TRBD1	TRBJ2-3	TGCAGTGCTAGGAGTCAGGGGGATTTACTTGATACGCAGTATTTT	CSARSQGDLLDTQYF
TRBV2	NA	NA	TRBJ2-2	TGTGCCAGCAGCAAGGGAACGAACACCGGGGAGCTGTTTTTT	CASSKGTNTGELFF
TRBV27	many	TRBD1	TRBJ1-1	TGTGCCAGCACCTTCATCTTGACAGGGGAAGCTTTCTTT	CASTFILTGEAFF
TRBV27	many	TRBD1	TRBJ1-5	TGTGCCAGCAGTTTAACGGGACAGAATCAGCCCCAGCATTTT	CASSLTGQNQPQHF
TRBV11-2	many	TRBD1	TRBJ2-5	TGTGCCAGCAGCTCAACGACAGGGAACCAAGAGACCCAGTACTTC	CASSSTTGNQETQYF
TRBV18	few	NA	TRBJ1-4	TGTGCCAGCTCACCACCCCCAGCTTCTAATGAAAAACTGTTTTTT	CASSPPPASNEKLFF
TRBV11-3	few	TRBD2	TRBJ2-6	TGTGCCAGCAGCGACGGACTAGCGGCTTCTGGGGCCAACGTCCTGACTTTC	CASSDGLAASGANVLTF
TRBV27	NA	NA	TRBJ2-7	TGTGCCAGCAGTCCAGGACGGCTCACGGGAGAGCAGTACTTC	CASSPGRLTGEQYF
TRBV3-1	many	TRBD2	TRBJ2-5	TGTGCCAGCAGCCGCCCTGCGGGGGGGCCGGAGGAGACCCAGTACTTC	CASSRPAGGPEETQYF
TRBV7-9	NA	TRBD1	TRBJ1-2	TGTGCCAGCAGCTTAGAACAGGGGGCGCGGGATGGCTACACCTTC	CASSLEQGARDGYTF
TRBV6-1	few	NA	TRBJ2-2	TGTGCCACGGGTAGGGTCTCCGGGGAGCTGTTTTTT	CATGRVSGELFF
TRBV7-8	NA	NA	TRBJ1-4	TGTGCCAGCAGCTTAGCCCAGGCGAATGAAAAACTGTTTTTT	CASSLAQANEKLFF
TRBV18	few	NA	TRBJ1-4	TGTGCCAGCTCACCAGAACAGGACTCTAATGAAAAACTGTTTTTT	CASSPEQDSNEKLFF
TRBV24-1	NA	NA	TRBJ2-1	TGTGCCACCAGTGACGCCCCGGGACACAGCTACAATGAGCAGTTCTTC	CATSDAPGHSYNEQFF
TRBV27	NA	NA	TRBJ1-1	TGTGCCAGCAGTTTATCGTCCCGGGACCCTAGCACTGAAGCTTTCTTT	CASSLSSRDPSTEAFF
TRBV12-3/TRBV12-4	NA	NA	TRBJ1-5	TGTGCCAGCAGTTTATCTTGGGGGGGCAGCAATCAGCCCCAGCATTTT	CASSLSWGGSNQPQHF
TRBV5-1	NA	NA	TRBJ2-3	TGCGCCAGCAGCTTGAACGGGGGGCACACAGATACGCAGTATTTT	CASSLNGGHTDTQYF
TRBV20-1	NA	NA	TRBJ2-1	TGCAGTGCTAGTCCAGGGGCGTACAATGAGCAGTTCTTC	CSASPGAYNEQFF
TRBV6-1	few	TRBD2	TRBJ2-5	TGTGCCAGCAGTAAAGCGGGGGGAGGGGAACTGGAGACCCAGTACTTC	CASSKAGGGELETQYF
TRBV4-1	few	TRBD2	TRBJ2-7	TGCGCCAGCAGCCAAGAAGCGGGGAGCTCCTACGAGCAGTACTTC	CASSQEAGSSYEQYF
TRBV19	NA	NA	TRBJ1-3	TGTGCCAGTACCAAGGAGTTAAACACCATATATTTT	CASTKELNTIYF
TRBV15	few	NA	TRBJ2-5	TGTGCCACCAGCAGGACAAGGAGTAGAGAGACCCAGTACTTC	CATSRTRSRETQYF
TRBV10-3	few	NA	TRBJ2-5	TGTGCCATCAGTGATGGGGGGACACAAGAGACCCAGTACTTC	CAISDGGTQETQYF
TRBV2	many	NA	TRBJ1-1	TGTGCCAGCAGTGTTACCAGGGACACTGAAGCTTTCTTT	CASSVTRDTEAFF
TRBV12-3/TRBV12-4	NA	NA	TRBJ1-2	TGTGCCAGCAGTGTGGGGGGGGGGAGTGGCTACACCTTC	CASSVGGGSGYTF